This TCR beta chain derives from a study of long-term antiretroviral therapy in people with HIV. Study results and caveats: Despite increasing after ART, diversity remained lower than that of transplant donor controls. Investigators report no available data on ART adherence, viral resistance or therapy changes.

As for this clone: Its antigen is not known.

One or more pre-ART and two or more post-ART PBMC samples were available from each donor. Between the trimmed V and J ends, which lost 0 bases and 5 bases, there was a span of 9 bases. This CDR3 region has 15 residues. Germline lookup yields CDR1 SGHRS and CDR2 YFSETQ. Run at survey level, the immunoSEQ assay was version v3.0. Each sample had sequencing targeting roughly 40,000-50,000 T-cell genomes. Here immunoSEQ multiplex PCR was the method, and the copy in TCRdb shows in-frame clones only, minus some. The sample yields tens of thousands of clones, 70% to 90% seen once. This clonotype was obtained from a woman younger than 45 with HIV. The chain links TRBV5-1 to TRBJ1-6; D not certain. The starting material was unsorted PBMCs, obtained just over 2.7 years before starting antiretroviral therapy. This chain's CDR3 is CASSLANFNNSPLHF. CDR3 DNA sequence: TGCGCCAGCAGCTTGGCGAACTTTAATAATTCACCCCTCCACTTT.